Below, 21 T cell receptor beta chains from the same sample are listed, as sequenced in a study of vaccination and CD4 T cells after COVID-19. Cultured CD4+ T-cell DNA underwent Oncomine TCR Beta short-read sequencing. TCRdb re-derived calls from the PCR reads in MiXCR, one entry per CDR3 protein. Of approximately 11,000 distinct CDR3 sequences in the sample, less than 50% were seen once. Antigen specificity for these receptors is unknown. Treatment of the sample: 10-day PBMC culture with coronavirus spike peptide pools or control peptides (ViraFEST assay). Sequencing was performed on cultured CD4+ T cells from blood. The source is a human donor with COVID-19.

The chain links TRBV2 to TRBJ1-6, with D possibly being TRBD1 (6 bases). Germline V lookup: CDR1 SNHLY, CDR2 FYNNEI. The CDR3 is made up of 14 amino acids. With 5 bases removed from V and 10 bases from J, the gap between germline ends came to 15 bases. The CDR3 nucleotides read TGTGCCAGCAGTAGACAGGCTTTGGACTCACCCCTCCACTTT. Translation: CASSRQALDSPLHF. Complete variable domain (other parts from reference TRBV2 and TRBJ1-6): EPEVTQTPSHQVTQMGQEVILRCVPISNHLYFYWYRQILGQKVEFLVSFYNNEISEKSEIFDDQFSVERPDGSNFTLKIRSTKLEDSAMYFCASSRQALDSPLHFGNGTRLTVT.

In regard to this clonotype: No conserved phenylalanine or tryptophan is present at the end of the CDR3, so a read error is the likely explanation. It is unclear where the CDR3 begins or ends on the DNA, so no DNA is shown, and the CDR3 is as TCRdb lists it. The genes are TRBV7-8 and TRBJ2-1; TRBD2, the table's D call, was not compared with the DNA. The CDR3 comprises 11 residues, both ends counted. Germline CDR1 reads SGHVS; CDR2 reads FQNEAQ. This CDR3 is CASSTRLGLGA.

This clonotype occurred a few times. The chain uses TRBV10-1 and TRBJ2-2, with a possible D match to TRBD1 (5 bases). Germline CDR1 and CDR2: WNHNN and SYGVQD (reference sequence). The V end lost 9 bases, the J end lost 6 bases, and 14 bases lay between the germline ends. This CDR3 contains 13 residues. The CDR3 loop is CARAGSVAGELFF. The DNA of the CDR3 is TGCGCCAGAGCAGGGTCGGTTGCCGGGGAGCTGTTTTTT.

This sequence joins TRBV12-3 or TRBV12-4 and TRBJ1-1, with D possibly TRBD1 on 6 matching bases. The CDR3 runs 17 residues. The V gene lost 8 bases and the J gene lost 0 bases, with 22 bases spanning the gap. The CDR3 is CASPRTDQKYMNTEAFF. In DNA, the CDR3 is TGTGCCAGCCCAAGGACAGACCAAAAGTATATGAACACTGAAGCTTTCTTT.

This clonotype was counted only a few times. The CDR3 DNA is TGCAGTGCTAGCCCGGCGGAAGAGACCCAGTACTTC. It yields the protein CSASPAEETQYF. The chain uses TRBV20-1 and TRBJ2-5; D not resolved. Trimming pared 3 bases from V and 3 bases from J, leaving 8 bases between. The CDR3 is made up of 12 amino acids. Germline V gives CDR1 DFQATT, CDR2 SNEGSKA (reference sequence).

The chain links TRBV28 to TRBJ1-1; no firm D call. The CDR3 contains 13 residues. The germline CDR1 and CDR2 sequences are MDHEN and SYDVKM. V lost 3 bases and J 4 bases, leaving 9 bases between the germline ends. As DNA, the CDR3 is TGTGCCAGCAGTTTTGGGGTTCCCACTGAAGCTTTCTTT. Translation gives CASSFGVPTEAFF.

A single count supports this clonotype. The chain has TRBV6-5 and TRBJ2-2; D is unresolved. V shed 4 bases and J shed 1 base, with 7 bases lying between them. Germline CDR1 and CDR2: MNHEY and SVGAGI. This CDR3 has 14 amino acids. The CDR3 DNA reads TGTGCCAGCAGTTTTACCAGGAACACCGGGGAGCTGTTTTTT. Encoded protein: CASSFTRNTGELFF.

The chain combines TRBV27 with TRBJ2-7; 7 positions match TRBD1. The CDR3 covers 13 residues. The V gene's germline CDR1 is MNHEY and CDR2 SMNVEV (reference sequence). The V and J ends lost 7 bases and 4 bases, in that order; junction bases with no gene match: 7. The CDR3, as DNA: TGTGCCAGCACGACAGGGTCTTTGTACGAGCAGTACTTC. It is translated as CASTTGSLYEQYF.

This clonotype is classed as large (0.1 to 1%). The gene calls are TRBV6-4 and TRBJ1-6; a weak D match, TRBD1 (5 bases). This CDR3 comprises 13 residues. Germline CDR1 reads MRHNA; CDR2 reads SNTAGT. The V gene lost 5 bases and the J gene lost 7 bases, with 9 bases spanning the gap. The CDR3 is CASSSTVNSPLHF. The CDR3 DNA sequence: TGTGCCAGCAGTTCGACAGTCAATTCACCCCTCCACTTT.

Within the sample, this clonotype is medium-sized. The chain has TRBV6-1 and TRBJ1-2; TRBD1 is a possible D gene (6 bases). V shed 6 bases and J shed 1 base, with 9 bases lying between them. There are 13 residues in the CDR3. CDR1 and CDR2 (germline): MNHNS, SASEGT. The CDR3: CASSDRINYGYTF. The CDR3 region has the DNA TGTGCCAGCAGCGACAGGATTAACTATGGCTACACCTTC.

This clonotype was observed a handful of times. V gene TRBV30 combines with J gene TRBJ1-6; 7 nucleotides match TRBD1. The CDR3 loop spans 15 amino acids. With V trimmed by 0 bases and J by 7 bases, 6 bases remained unmatched. The V gene's germline CDR1 is GTSNPN and CDR2 SVGIG (reference sequence). Written as DNA, the CDR3 is TGTGCCTGGAGTGTGGGGGGACAGAAGAATTCACCCCTCCACTTT. This translates into CAWSVGGQKNSPLHF.

The chain links TRBV20-1 to TRBJ1-5, with 8 positions matching TRBD1. Germline V gives CDR1 DFQATT, CDR2 SNEGSKA (reference sequence). The length of the CDR3 is 14 residues. The J segment lost 2 bases and the V segment lost 6 bases, leaving 6 bases of the junction unmatched. CDR3 nucleotides: TGCAGTGCACCACCGACAGGGGGCAATCAGCCCCAGCATTTT. Translated: CSAPPTGGNQPQHF.

This clonotype has more than one count but fewer than ten. V usage is TRBV6-1 and J usage is TRBJ1-2; D is perhaps TRBD1 (5 bases). CDR3 size: 14 residues. Germline V gene sequence: CDR1 MNHNS, CDR2 SASEGT. The germline V and J ends were trimmed by 5 bases and 4 bases, with 14 bases remaining between them. The CDR3 is CASSTPQDFYGYTF. In DNA, the CDR3 is TGTGCCAGCAGTACCCCACAGGATTTCTATGGCTACACCTTC.

This clonotype was counted only a few times. The rearrangement uses TRBV12-3 or TRBV12-4 and TRBJ1-5; 8 bases map to TRBD1. The CDR3 extends over 16 amino acids. V was clipped by 4 bases and J by 2 bases; unmatched bases: 7. The CDR3 sequence: CASSSTAGGGNQPQHF. The CDR3 nucleotides read TGTGCCAGCAGTTCGACAGCAGGGGGCGGCAATCAGCCCCAGCATTTT.

This clonotype was observed a few times. The chain couples TRBV6-1 to TRBJ1-5; D gene unclear. Germline values: CDR1 MNHNS, CDR2 SASEGT. There are 13 residues in the CDR3. V dropped 7 bases and J dropped 0 bases, with 7 bases sitting between them. CDR3 loop: CASMSISNQPQHF. CDR3 nucleotides: TGTGCCAGCATGTCGATTAGCAATCAGCCCCAGCATTTT.

This CDR3 is CSARDLGDRDNSPLHF. For the CDR3, the DNA is TGCAGTGCTAGAGATTTAGGGGACAGGGACAATTCACCCCTCCACTTT. The chain carries TRBV20-1 and TRBJ1-6, with 9 positions matching TRBD1. From germline, CDR1 is DFQATT and CDR2 SNEGSKA (reference sequence). The CDR3 length is 16 residues. The J segment lost 7 bases and the V segment lost 0 bases, leaving 7 bases of the junction unmatched.

This chain uses TRBV6-1 with TRBJ1-2; no firm D call. Trimming left V 7 bases short and J 4 bases short, with 7 bases between. Germline assignment: CDR1 MNHNS and CDR2 SASEGT. The CDR3 has 11 amino acids. The CDR3 region is CASTGGYGYTF. The DNA for the CDR3 is TGTGCCAGCACGGGCGGCTATGGCTACACCTTC.

This clonotype showed up just a few times. This rearrangement joins TRBV19 to TRBJ1-2, with TRBD1 matching 7 bases. Germline V lookup: CDR1 LNHDA, CDR2 SQIVND (reference sequence). The ends lost 6 bases at V and 4 bases at J; junction bases unmatched: 8. CDR3 length: 14 amino acids. Here the CDR3 DNA reads TGTGCCAGTAGATCGACAGGGTCAATCTATGGCTACACCTTC. This codes for CASRSTGSIYGYTF.

The V gene is TRBV20-1, the J gene TRBJ1-1, with D unresolved. V was shortened by 0 bases and J by 0 bases, with 5 bases between the two germline ends. The CDR3 is 13 residues long. Germline V gene data show CDR1 as DFQATT and CDR2 as SNEGSKA (reference sequence). In nucleotides, the CDR3 is TGCAGTGCTAGAGATGGGATGAACACTGAAGCTTTCTTT. This sequence encodes CSARDGMNTEAFF.

This clonotype was observed a few times. The chain has TRBV20-1 and TRBJ2-7, with D perhaps TRBD1 (6 bases). CDR1 is DFQATT and CDR2 is SNEGSKA in the germline V gene (reference sequence). The CDR3 runs 14 residues. The V and J ends lost 6 bases and 2 bases respectively, with 17 bases between them. The CDR3 loop is CSANAVGGTYEQYF. Here the CDR3 DNA reads TGCAGTGCCAACGCAGTAGGGGGAACCTACGAGCAGTACTTC.

The chain links TRBV24-1 to TRBJ2-1; the D is unclear. This CDR3 is built from 13 residues. The ends were cut back, 9 bases at V and 0 bases at J, with 8 bases in the middle. Germline V lookup: CDR1 KGHDR, CDR2 SFDVKD. The CDR3: CATSFSSYNEQFF. In DNA, the CDR3 is TGTGCCACCTCCTTTAGCTCCTACAATGAGCAGTTCTTC.